This entry describes one T cell receptor beta chain. This record belongs to a study of CD8 T cells in Susac syndrome. Reverse transcription of roughly 0.45 to 1 ug RNA used random hexamers. TCRdb re-derived calls from the immunoSEQ multiplex PCR reads in MiXCR, one entry per CDR3 protein. Of 120,000 to 150,000 distinct CDR3 sequences listed, roughly 94% are singletons. The CDR3 is 14 residues long. The V gene end was trimmed by 10 bases and the J gene end by 0 bases; junction bases not matched to a gene: 6. The V gene's germline CDR1 is LNHDA and CDR2 SQIVND (reference sequence). From blood CD8+ and CD4+ T cells, TCR beta sequences were generated. FACS was used to enrich TEMRA cells, whereas the CD8+ and CD4+ T cells were obtained by negative isolation.

J is TRBJ2-5 and V is TRBV19; the match to TRBD1 covers 9 bases. The sample taken for sequencing was CD4+ T cells from PBMCs. This sequence originates from a human donor in good health. CDR3 bases: TGTGCCACTCGGGACAGGGCCAACCAAGAGACCCAGTACTTC. It is translated as CATRDRANQETQYF.